These 8 T cell receptor beta chains were sequenced from one sample in a study of T cells in Graves' hyperthyroidism and ophthalmopathy. The source material, RNA transcripts, was used to amplify TCR beta CDR3 regions. HTBI primers drove first-round RT-PCR of the TCR CDR3. TCRdb passed the multiplex PCR reads through MiXCR, listing each CDR3 protein once. In the table there are fewer than 550,000 distinct CDR3 sequences, about 15% of which are singletons. The sample comprised blood. These receptor sequences come from a woman younger than 30 with Graves' hyperthyroidism.

This clonotype was counted ten times or more. This sequence joins TRBV3-1 and TRBJ2-3; no firm D call. V gave up 4 bases and J gave up 2 bases, with 4 bases separating them. In germline, CDR1 is LGHDT, CDR2 YNNKEL (reference sequence). This CDR3 spans 12 amino acids. The CDR3 DNA reads TGTGCCAGCAGCCGCGACACAGATACGCAGTATTTT. Protein product: CASSRDTDTQYF.

Ten or more counts support this clonotype. This chain joins TRBV5-4 and TRBJ2-7; TRBD2 agrees at 12 bases. The CDR3 is 14 amino acids. V was pared by 2 bases and J by 7 bases, with 4 bases of the junction left unmatched. Germline CDR1 is SGHNT and CDR2 is YYREEE (reference sequence). The CDR3 region has the DNA TGTGCCAGCAGCTTCGGACTAGCGGGGAATGAGCAGTACTTC. Translated: CASSFGLAGNEQYF.

This clonotype was seen many times. The chain uses TRBV12-3 or TRBV12-4 and TRBJ1-4; no clear D gene. The length of the CDR3 is 15 residues. The ends were cut back, 0 bases at V and 8 bases at J, with 13 bases in the middle. CDR3 amino acids: CASSLALGPQEKLFF. DNA for the CDR3: TGTGCCAGCAGTTTAGCGCTAGGACCCCAGGAAAAACTGTTTTTT.

This clonotype was picked up one time. Since a much larger clone is just one base distant, this may be a read error. The chain uses TRBV5-1 and TRBJ2-1; 9 bases line up with TRBD1. Per germline, CDR1 SGHRS and CDR2 YFSETQ. This CDR3 spans 15 amino acids. V was clipped by 5 bases and J by 10 bases; unmatched bases: 13. The CDR3, as DNA: TGCGCCAGCAGGGATTGGGACAGGGTTCGGGAGGAGCAGTTCTTC. Protein: CASRDWDRVREEQFF. Based on the CDR3 plus reference TRBV5-1 and TRBJ2-1, the full variable domain is KAGVTQTPRYLIKTRGQQVTLSCSPISGHRSVSWYQQTPGQGLQFLFEYFSETQRNKGNFPGRFSGRQFSNSRSEMNVSTLELGDSALYLCASRDWDRVREEQFFGPGTRLTVL.

This clonotype occurred many times. This chain joins TRBV27 and TRBJ2-7; TRBD1 matches 12 bases. V shed 4 bases and J 4 bases; nucleotides not matched to a gene: 8. Germline CDR1 and CDR2: MNHEY and SMNVEV (reference sequence). The CDR3 has 16 amino acids. DNA for the CDR3: TGTGCCAGCAGTTGGTCGGGACAGGGGGCAAGTTACGAGCAGTACTTC. It specifies CASSWSGQGASYEQYF.

This clonotype was observed once. The rearrangement joins TRBV27 to TRBJ2-5, with 7 nucleotides matching TRBD1. V dropped 6 bases and J dropped 5; count of bases not matched to a gene: 9. The CDR3 length is 14 residues. Per germline, CDR1 MNHEY and CDR2 SMNVEV (reference sequence). The DNA for the CDR3 is TGTGCCAGCAGCCCGGGACAGCCTCTGGAGACCCAGTACTTC. Encoded protein: CASSPGQPLETQYF.

This clonotype was detected only a few times. The chain carries TRBV7-9 and TRBJ2-5; 10 nucleotides align to TRBD2. CDR3 length equals 15 residues. Trimming at V came to 5 bases and at J to 5 bases, leaving 8 bases not matched to a gene. The germline V gene encodes CDR1 SEHNR and CDR2 FQNEAQ (reference sequence). CDR3 DNA: TGTGCCAGCAGCACCCCAGCGGGGGGGACTGAGACCCAGTACTTC. Protein product: CASSTPAGGTETQYF.

The rearrangement joins TRBV18 to TRBJ1-5; D is perhaps TRBD1 (5 bases). Trimming left V 4 bases short and J 7 bases short, with 20 bases between. This CDR3 contains 16 residues. Germline values: CDR1 KGHSH, CDR2 LQKENI. The CDR3 here is CASSQPPVGVGQPQHF. The CDR3 DNA sequence: TGTGCCAGCTCACAACCTCCCGTAGGGGTGGGCCAGCCCCAGCATTTT. The whole variable domain, filled in from reference TRBV18 and TRBJ1-5, reads NAGVMQNPRHLVRRRGQEARLRCSPMKGHSHVYWYRQLPEEGLKFMVYLQKENIIDESGMPKERFSAEFPKEGPSILRIQQVVRGDSAAYFCASSQPPVGVGQPQHFGDGTRLSIL.